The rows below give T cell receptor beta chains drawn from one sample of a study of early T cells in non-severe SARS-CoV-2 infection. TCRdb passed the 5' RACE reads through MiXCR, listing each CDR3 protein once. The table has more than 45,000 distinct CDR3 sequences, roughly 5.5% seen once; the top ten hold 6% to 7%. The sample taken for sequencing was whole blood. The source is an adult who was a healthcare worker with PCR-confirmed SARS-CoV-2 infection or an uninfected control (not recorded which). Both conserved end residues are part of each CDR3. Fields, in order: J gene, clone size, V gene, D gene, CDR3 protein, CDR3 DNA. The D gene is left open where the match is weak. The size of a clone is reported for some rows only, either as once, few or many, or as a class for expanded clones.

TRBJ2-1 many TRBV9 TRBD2 CASSVEGSGRAWPYNEQFF TGTGCCAGCAGCGTAGAGGGTAGCGGGAGGGCCTGGCCCTACAATGAGCAGTTCTTC
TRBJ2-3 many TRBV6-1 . CASSEVDTQYF TGTGCCAGCAGTGAAGTAGATACGCAGTATTTT
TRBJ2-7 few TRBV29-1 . CSVETYSGDEQYF TGCAGCGTTGAAACGTACTCCGGCGACGAGCAGTACTTC
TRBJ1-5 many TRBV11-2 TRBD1 CASSSSKDRDRGNQPQHF TGTGCCAGCAGCTCCTCTAAGGACCGGGACAGGGGCAATCAGCCCCAGCATTTT
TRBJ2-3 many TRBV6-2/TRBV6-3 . CASTNHGGGDTQYF TGTGCCAGCACCAACCACGGTGGCGGGGATACGCAGTATTTT
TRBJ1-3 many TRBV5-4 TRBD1 CASSDSRGTGPTTITGNTIYF TGTGCCAGCAGCGATTCCAGGGGGACAGGGCCGACCACCATTACTGGAAACACCATATATTTT
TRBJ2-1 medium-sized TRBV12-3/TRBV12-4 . CASSLGGNEQFF TGTGCCAGCAGCTTAGGGGGCAATGAGCAGTTCTTC
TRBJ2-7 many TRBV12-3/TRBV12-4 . CASSLNGDRDEQYF TGTGCCAGCAGTTTGAACGGGGATAGGGACGAGCAGTACTTC
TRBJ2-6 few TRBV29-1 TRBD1 CSALGDRKFSGANVLTF TGCAGCGCCCTAGGGGACAGAAAATTCTCTGGGGCCAACGTCCTGACTTTC
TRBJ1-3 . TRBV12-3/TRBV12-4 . CASSPPGVYGNTIYF TGTGCCAGCAGCCCACCAGGGGTTTACGGAAACACCATATATTTT
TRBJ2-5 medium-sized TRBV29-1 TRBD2 CSVPGVAGGTETQYF TGCAGCGTCCCCGGGGTAGCGGGGGGAACAGAGACCCAGTACTTC
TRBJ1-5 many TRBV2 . CASRYRVQQPQHF TGTGCCAGCAGGTACAGGGTTCAGCAGCCCCAGCATTTT
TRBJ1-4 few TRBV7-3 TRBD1 CASFRPGTGFEKLFF TGTGCCAGCTTCCGGCCCGGGACAGGGTTTGAAAAACTGTTTTTT
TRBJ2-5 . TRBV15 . CATSSPPRGRETQYF TGTGCCACCAGCAGCCCCCCCCGGGGGAGAGAGACCCAGTACTTC
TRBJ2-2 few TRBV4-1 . CASSQEASRETGELFF TGCGCCAGCAGCCAAGAGGCTAGCAGAGAGACCGGGGAGCTGTTTTTT
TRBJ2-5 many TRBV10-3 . CAISGTGMEETQYF TGTGCCATCAGCGGAACAGGGATGGAGGAGACCCAGTACTTC
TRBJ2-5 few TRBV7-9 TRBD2 CASSFPAGGETQYF TGTGCCAGCAGCTTCCCGGCGGGAGGAGAGACCCAGTACTTC
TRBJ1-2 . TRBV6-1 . CASSERRNYGYTF TGTGCCAGCAGTGAGAGGAGGAACTATGGCTACACCTTC
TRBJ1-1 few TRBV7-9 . CASNDQTPNTEAFF TGTGCCAGCAACGACCAGACACCGAACACTGAAGCTTTCTTT
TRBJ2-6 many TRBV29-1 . CSVRDVTVTNVLTF TGCAGCGTTCGGGACGTTACTGTGACCAACGTCCTGACTTTC
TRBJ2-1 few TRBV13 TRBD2 CASSPRLAGGDEQFF TGTGCCAGCAGCCCCCGACTAGCGGGAGGCGATGAGCAGTTCTTC
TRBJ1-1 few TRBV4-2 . CASSQGYRLEAFF TGTGCCAGCAGCCAGGGGTACAGGCTTGAAGCTTTCTTT
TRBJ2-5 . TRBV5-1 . CASSLGPGQQKGTQYF TGCGCCAGCAGCCTGGGTCCGGGTCAGCAGAAAGGGACCCAGTACTTC
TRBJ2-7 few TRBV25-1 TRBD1 CASSEPGQGNYEQYF TGTGCCAGCAGTGAACCGGGACAGGGGAATTACGAGCAGTACTTC
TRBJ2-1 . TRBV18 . CASSPGPYNEQFF TGTGCCAGCTCACCAGGCCCCTACAATGAGCAGTTCTTC
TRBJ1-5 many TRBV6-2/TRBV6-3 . CASRIGGYNQPQHF TGTGCCAGCAGAATTGGGGGCTACAATCAGCCCCAGCATTTT
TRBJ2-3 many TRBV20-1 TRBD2 CSARGKLAAAPDTQYF TGCAGTGCTAGAGGAAAACTAGCGGCCGCTCCTGATACGCAGTATTTT
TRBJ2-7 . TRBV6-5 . CASSQDSNEQYF TGTGCCAGCAGTCAGGACAGTAACGAGCAGTACTTC
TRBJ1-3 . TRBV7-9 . CASSPPGDSGNTIYF TGTGCCAGCAGCCCGCCAGGGGACTCTGGAAACACCATATATTTT
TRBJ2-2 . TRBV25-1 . CASSEYRSGPTGTGELFF TGTGCCAGCAGTGAATATAGGAGCGGGCCCACGGGGACCGGGGAGCTGTTTTTT
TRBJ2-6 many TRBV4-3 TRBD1 CASSQDQGAFGANVLTF TGCGCCAGCAGCCAAGACCAGGGGGCCTTTGGGGCCAACGTCCTGACTTTC
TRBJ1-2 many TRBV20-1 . CSARDKGQNYGYTF TGCAGTGCTAGAGATAAAGGACAGAACTATGGCTACACCTTC
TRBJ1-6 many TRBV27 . CASSLSQGSYNSPLHF TGTGCCAGCAGTTTATCCCAGGGCTCCTATAATTCACCCCTCCACTTT
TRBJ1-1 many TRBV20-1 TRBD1 CSADRVGTEAFF TGCAGTGCTGACAGGGTTGGAACTGAAGCTTTCTTT
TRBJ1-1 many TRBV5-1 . CASSYTTGNTEAFF TGCGCCAGCAGCTACACTACGGGGAACACTGAAGCTTTCTTT
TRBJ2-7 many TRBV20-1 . CSAATSKPPREQYF TGCAGTGCCGCGACTAGTAAACCCCCGCGGGAGCAGTACTTC
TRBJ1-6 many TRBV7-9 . CASSSAAISPLHF TGTGCCAGCAGCTCCGCGGCAATCTCACCCCTCCACTTT
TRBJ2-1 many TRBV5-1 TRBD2 CASSPPGLAGNEQFF TGCGCCAGCAGCCCACCGGGACTAGCGGGCAATGAGCAGTTCTTC
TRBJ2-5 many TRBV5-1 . CASSLQGQETQYF TGCGCCAGCAGCTTACAGGGCCAAGAGACCCAGTACTTC
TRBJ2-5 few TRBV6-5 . CASSGGQETQYF TGTGCCAGCAGCGGAGGGCAAGAGACCCAGTACTTC
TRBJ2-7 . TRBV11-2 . CASSVYNYEQYF TGTGCCAGCAGCGTCTACAACTACGAGCAGTACTTC
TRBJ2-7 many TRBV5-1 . CASSLERWTALTYEQYF TGCGCCAGCAGCTTGGAGAGGTGGACAGCCCTTACCTACGAGCAGTACTTC
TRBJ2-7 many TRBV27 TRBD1 CATKLYPTGARGEQYF TGTGCCACCAAACTTTACCCGACAGGGGCGCGGGGCGAGCAGTACTTC
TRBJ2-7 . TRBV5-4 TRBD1 CASSPGQALYEQYF TGTGCCAGCAGCCCGGGACAGGCCTTATACGAGCAGTACTTC
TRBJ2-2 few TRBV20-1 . CSAREHTGELFF TGCAGTGCTAGAGAGCACACCGGGGAGCTGTTTTTT
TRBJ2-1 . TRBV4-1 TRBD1 CASSSGTGITEQFF TGCGCCAGCAGCTCCGGGACAGGGATTACCGAGCAGTTCTTC
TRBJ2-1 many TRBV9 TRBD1 CASSLQGADNEQFF TGTGCCAGCAGCCTACAGGGGGCTGACAATGAGCAGTTCTTC
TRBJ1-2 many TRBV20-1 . CSARVSGYPNYGYTF TGCAGTGCTAGAGTTTCCGGATACCCTAACTATGGCTACACCTTC
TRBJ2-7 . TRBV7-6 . CASSGPEDEQYF TGTGCCAGCAGCGGACCAGAGGACGAGCAGTACTTC
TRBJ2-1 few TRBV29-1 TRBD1 CSVDGTASYNEQFF TGCAGCGTTGATGGGACAGCCTCCTACAATGAGCAGTTCTTC
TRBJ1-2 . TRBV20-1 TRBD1 CSASTGGWGYGYTF TGCAGTGCTAGTACAGGGGGCTGGGGCTATGGCTACACCTTC
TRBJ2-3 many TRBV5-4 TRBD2 CASSLDGLAQTDTQYF TGTGCCAGCAGCTTGGATGGACTAGCGCAAACAGATACGCAGTATTTT
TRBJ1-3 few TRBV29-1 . CSVTRGSGNTIYF TGCAGCGTGACTAGGGGGTCAGGAAACACCATATATTTT
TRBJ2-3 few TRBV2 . CASSDTKFPTDTQYF TGTGCCAGCAGTGACACCAAATTCCCCACAGATACGCAGTATTTT